This TCR beta chain was obtained from a study of radiation and T cells in renal cell carcinoma. Study-wide background: Nephrectomy followed 15 Gy stereotactic body radiation by 4 weeks. Study conclusions and caveats: Top tumor clonotypes rose in blood 2 weeks post-radiation, then contracted. Baseline intratumoral clonotype presence is unknown without pretreatment biopsies.

In its sample, this clone was seen a few times. Its antigen is currently unknown. Here immunoSEQ multiplex PCR was the method, and the copy in TCRdb shows in-frame clones only, minus some. The sample has 100,000 to 150,000 clones, roughly 77% seen once. Time point meaning: blood 2 weeks post-SBRT. Treatment specified: 15 Gy SBRT to primary tumor, nephrectomy 4 weeks later. This renal cell carcinoma was of the clear cell type. J was trimmed by 6 bases and V by 0 bases; bases with no gene match: 1. The V gene's germline CDR1 is MNHEY and CDR2 SVGAGI. This CDR3 has 13 amino acids. The sequences come from blood, collected from a patient whose treatment included radiotherapy and nephrectomy. The receptor's source is a woman aged 60-75 years with renal cell carcinoma. The chain is built from TRBV6-5 and TRBJ2-7, with 8 bases fitting TRBD1. DNA of the CDR3: TGTGCCAGCAGTTACTCGACAGGGGTCGAGCAGTACTTC. As protein: CASSYSTGVEQYF.